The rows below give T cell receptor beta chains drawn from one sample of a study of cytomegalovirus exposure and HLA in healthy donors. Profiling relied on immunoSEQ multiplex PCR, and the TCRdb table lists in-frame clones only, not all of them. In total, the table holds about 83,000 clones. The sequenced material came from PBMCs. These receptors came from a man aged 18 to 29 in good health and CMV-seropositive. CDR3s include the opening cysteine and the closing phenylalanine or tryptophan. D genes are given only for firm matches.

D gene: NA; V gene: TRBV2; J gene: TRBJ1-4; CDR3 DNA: TGTGCCAGCAGTGAAGGCACAGGCCAAAATGAAAAACTGTTTTTT; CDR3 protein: CASSEGTGQNEKLFF
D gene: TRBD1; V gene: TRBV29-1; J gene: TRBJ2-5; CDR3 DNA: TGCAGCGTTGAGGGACAGTTACAAGAGACCCAGTACTTC; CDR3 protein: CSVEGQLQETQYF
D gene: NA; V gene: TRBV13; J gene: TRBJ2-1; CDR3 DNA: TGTGCCAGCAGCTTAGGGGGCCCAGGGGGGATCAATGAGCAGTTCTTC; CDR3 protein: CASSLGGPGGINEQFF
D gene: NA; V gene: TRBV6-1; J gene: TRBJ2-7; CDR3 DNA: TGTGCTGCGTACCCGTCTTCCGACTCCGAGCAGTACTTC; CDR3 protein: CAAYPSSDSEQYF
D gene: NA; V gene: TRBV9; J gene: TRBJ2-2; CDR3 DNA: TGTGCCAGCAGCATTCAGACAGGCACCGGGGAGCTGTTTTTT; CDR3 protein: CASSIQTGTGELFF
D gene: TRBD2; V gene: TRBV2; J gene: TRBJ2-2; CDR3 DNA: TGTGCCAGCAGTGCCCAGGACACAACGGGACTAGCAGGCCCTGGGACCGGGGAGCTGTTTTTT; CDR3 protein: CASSAQDTTGLAGPGTGELFF
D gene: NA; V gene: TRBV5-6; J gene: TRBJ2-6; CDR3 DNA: TGTGCCAGCACCAGCAGGGGGGCCAACGTCCTGACTTTC; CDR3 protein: CASTSRGANVLTF
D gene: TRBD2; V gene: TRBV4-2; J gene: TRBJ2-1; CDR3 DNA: TGTGCCAGCAGCCAAGATGGGCTAGCGGGAACTGGGAATGAGCAGTTCTTC; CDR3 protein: CASSQDGLAGTGNEQFF
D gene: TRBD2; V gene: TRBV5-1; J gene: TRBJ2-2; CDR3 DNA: TGCGCCAGCAGCTCCCTAGCGGGGGGGCTTCCAGGGGAGCTGTTTTTT; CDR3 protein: CASSSLAGGLPGELFF
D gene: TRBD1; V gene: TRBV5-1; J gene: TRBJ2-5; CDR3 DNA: TGCGCCAGCAGCGGCCTTGCCGGGACAGGATTTCAAGAGACCCAGTACTTC; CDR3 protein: CASSGLAGTGFQETQYF
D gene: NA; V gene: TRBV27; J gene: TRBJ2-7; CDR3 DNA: TGTGCCAGCAGTCGGTCAGGGGTCTACGAGCAGTACTTC; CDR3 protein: CASSRSGVYEQYF
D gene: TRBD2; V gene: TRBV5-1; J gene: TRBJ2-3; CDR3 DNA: TGCGCCAGCAGCTTGCGTCGGGGGGGCCCTACAGATACGCAGTATTTT; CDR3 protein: CASSLRRGGPTDTQYF
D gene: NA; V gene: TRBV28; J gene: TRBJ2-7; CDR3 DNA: TGTGCCAGCAGTTTATCTCAGGAGCAGTACTTC; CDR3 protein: CASSLSQEQYF
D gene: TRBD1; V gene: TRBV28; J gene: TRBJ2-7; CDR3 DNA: TGTGCCAGCAGTCCCCCGTCACAGGGGGTGCTTTACGAGCAGTACTTC; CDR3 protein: CASSPPSQGVLYEQYF
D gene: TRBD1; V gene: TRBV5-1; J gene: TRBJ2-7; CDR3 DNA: TGCGCCAGCAGTTTTCCGGGACAGGGTCTCCCACGCGCTAACGAGCAGTACTTC; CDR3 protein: CASSFPGQGLPRANEQYF
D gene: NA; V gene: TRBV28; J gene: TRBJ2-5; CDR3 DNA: TGTGCCAGCTCCTACCCCAACGGAGGGACCCAGTACTTC; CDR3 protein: CASSYPNGGTQYF
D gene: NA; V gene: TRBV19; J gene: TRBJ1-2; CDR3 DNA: TGTGCCAGTAGGGCTCGGAGCTATGGCTACACCTTC; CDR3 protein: CASRARSYGYTF
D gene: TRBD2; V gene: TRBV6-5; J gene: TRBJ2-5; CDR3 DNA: TGTGCCAGCAGTTCAGCGGGGGGATCTGAGACCCAGTACTTC; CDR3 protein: CASSSAGGSETQYF
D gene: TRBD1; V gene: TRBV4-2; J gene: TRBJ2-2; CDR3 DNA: TGTGCCAGCAGCCAAGACAGTACAGGGGGGTCCACCGGGGAGCTGTTTTTT; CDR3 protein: CASSQDSTGGSTGELFF
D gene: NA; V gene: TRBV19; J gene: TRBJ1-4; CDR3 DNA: TGTGCCAGTAGTACCCTCGAGGCGGGGACCCTTTCAACTAATGAAAAACTGTTTTTT; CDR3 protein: CASSTLEAGTLSTNEKLFF
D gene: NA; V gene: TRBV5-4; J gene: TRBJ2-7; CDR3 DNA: TGTGCCAGCAGCTTTTTTCTTGGCAGCTACGAGCAGTACTTC; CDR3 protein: CASSFFLGSYEQYF
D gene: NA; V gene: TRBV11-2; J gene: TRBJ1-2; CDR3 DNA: TGTGCCAGCAGCTTATTCCCAGGCTTCTATGGCTACACCTTC; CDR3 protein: CASSLFPGFYGYTF
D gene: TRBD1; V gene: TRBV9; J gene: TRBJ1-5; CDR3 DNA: TGTGCCAGCAGCCCGACAGGGGAAGGCAATCAGCCCCAGCATTTT; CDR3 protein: CASSPTGEGNQPQHF
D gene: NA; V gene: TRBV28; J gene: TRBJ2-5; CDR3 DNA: TGTGCCAGCAGTTTACAGGGATCCGAGACCCAGTACTTC; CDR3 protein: CASSLQGSETQYF
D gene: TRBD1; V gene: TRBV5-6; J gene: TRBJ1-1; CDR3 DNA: TGTGCCAGCAGCGTGCAGGGGGCGATCACTGAAGCTTTCTTT; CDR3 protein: CASSVQGAITEAFF
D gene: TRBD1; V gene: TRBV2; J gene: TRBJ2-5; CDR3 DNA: TGTGCCAGCAGCAGGGACAGGGGGCATAAAGAGACCCAGTACTTC; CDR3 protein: CASSRDRGHKETQYF
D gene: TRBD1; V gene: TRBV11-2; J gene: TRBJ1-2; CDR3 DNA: TGTGCCAGCAGCCCCGGGACAGGGGTCTATGGCTACACCTTC; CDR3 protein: CASSPGTGVYGYTF
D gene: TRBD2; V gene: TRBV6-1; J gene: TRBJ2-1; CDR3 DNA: TGTGCCAGCGCAAGCGGGGGGCGCTCCTACAATGAGCAGTTCTTC; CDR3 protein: CASASGGRSYNEQFF
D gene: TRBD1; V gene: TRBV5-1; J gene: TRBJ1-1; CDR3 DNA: TGCGCCAGCAGCTTCGGGACAGGGGAAGGTGTGGTGAACACTGAAGCTTTCTTT; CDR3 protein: CASSFGTGEGVVNTEAFF
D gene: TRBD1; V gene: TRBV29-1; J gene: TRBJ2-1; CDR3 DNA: TGCAGCGTTGTCCTGGGACAGCGTGTGGGCAATGAGCAGTTCTTC; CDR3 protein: CSVVLGQRVGNEQFF
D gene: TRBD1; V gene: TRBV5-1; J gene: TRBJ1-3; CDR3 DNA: TGCGCCAGCAGCTTGGCCGGGACAGGGGTCTTATCCTCTGGAAACACCATATATTTT; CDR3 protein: CASSLAGTGVLSSGNTIYF
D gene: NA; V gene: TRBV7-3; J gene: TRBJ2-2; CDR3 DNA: TGTGCCAGCAGCTTAAGGGGAGGAACCGGGGAGCTGTTTTTT; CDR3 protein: CASSLRGGTGELFF
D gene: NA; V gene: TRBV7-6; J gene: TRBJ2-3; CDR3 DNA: TGTGCCAGCAGCTCCATCAGCACAGATACGCAGTATTTT; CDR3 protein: CASSSISTDTQYF
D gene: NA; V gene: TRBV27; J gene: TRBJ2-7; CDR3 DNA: TGTGCCAGCAGTTTATCTCCGGGTGCAGACTACGAGCAGTACTTC; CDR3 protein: CASSLSPGADYEQYF
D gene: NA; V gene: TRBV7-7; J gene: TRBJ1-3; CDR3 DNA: TGTGCTAGCAGCTTAGATGAGGGCTCTGGAAACACCATATATTTT; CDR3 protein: CASSLDEGSGNTIYF
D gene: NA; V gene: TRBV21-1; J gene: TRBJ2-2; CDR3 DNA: TGTGCCAGCAGCAAAGGGGGACTAGCGAACACCGGGGAGCTGTTTTTT; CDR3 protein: CASSKGGLANTGELFF
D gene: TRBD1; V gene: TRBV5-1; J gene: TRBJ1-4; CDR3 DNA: TGCGCCAGCAGCCGGGGACAGATTAATGAAAAACTGTTTTTT; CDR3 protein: CASSRGQINEKLFF
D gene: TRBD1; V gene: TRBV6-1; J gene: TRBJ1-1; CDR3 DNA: TGTGCCAGCAGTGAGGCAACAGGGGGTTCGGCTGAAGCTTTCTTT; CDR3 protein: CASSEATGGSAEAFF